The 17 T cell receptor beta chains in this list originate from one sample, sequenced in a study of identical twins (TCRdb year 2016). Library creation used 5' RACE. Reads for this sample came from an Illumina HiSeq 2000. TCRdb trimmed the raw reads at Q25, called clones with MiXCR and kept productive beta chains. Rows merge per CDR3 protein into single entries with the most common DNA and genes. The sample table holds 400,000 to 650,000 distinct CDR3 sequences, of which less than 25% were seen once. About 0.91% of the sample is taken by the ten largest. A further study also used this sample, focusing on T cells expressing NK-cell markers.

The sequenced material came from CD4+ T cells sorted from blood. The receptor set was obtained from a woman in her late teens or twenties in good health.

This clonotype came up a few times. The chain joins TRBV10-2 to TRBJ2-2; 9 bases are shared with TRBD2. CDR3 length equals 17 residues. J was trimmed by 9 bases and V by 6 bases; bases with no gene match: 17. Germline CDR1 reads WSHSY; CDR2 reads SAAADI. CDR3 sequence (DNA): TGCGCCAGCAGGGGACTTTCTAGCGGGGAATACGACCGGGAGCTGTTTTTT. Translated: CASRGLSSGEYDRELFF.

This clonotype was counted only a few times. The chain couples TRBV9 to TRBJ2-4; D is unclear. CDR1 SGDLS and CDR2 YYNGEE come from the germline V gene. CDR3 length: 12 amino acids. Trimming left V 3 bases short and J 9 bases short, with 10 bases between. CDR3 residues: CASSAGPSIQYF. As DNA, the CDR3 is TGTGCCAGCAGCGCTGGACCCAGCATTCAGTACTTC. Complete variable domain (other parts from reference TRBV9 and TRBJ2-4): DSGVTQTPKHLITATGQRVTLRCSPRSGDLSVYWYQQSLDQGLQFLIQYYNGEERAKGNILERFSAQQFPDLHSELNLSSLELGDSALYFCASSAGPSIQYFGAGTRLSVL.

The chain has TRBV6-1 and TRBJ2-3; 14 positions agree with TRBD2. Germline lookup yields CDR1 MNHNS and CDR2 SASEGT. This CDR3 spans 15 amino acids. The V segment lost 6 bases and the J segment 3 bases; nucleotides outside the gene matches: 2. CDR3 residues: CASRRTSGRTDTQYF. The CDR3 bases are TGTGCCAGCAGGAGGACTAGCGGGAGGACAGATACGCAGTATTTT.

This clonotype was detected a few times. The rearrangement uses TRBV29-1 and TRBJ2-6; D remains unclear. This CDR3 spans 14 amino acids. Germline-derived CDR1 and CDR2 are SQVTM and ANQGSEA. The DNA for the CDR3 is TGCAGTTCGTTTGTGGGCTCTGGGGCCAACGTCCTGACTTTC. Translated: CSSFVGSGANVLTF.

This clonotype was seen only a few times. The chain employs TRBV6-2 or TRBV6-3 and TRBJ2-3; D unresolved. Germline CDR1 reads MNHEY; CDR2 reads SVGEGT. This CDR3 contains 15 residues. Trimming removed 7 bases from V and 2 bases from J, with 16 bases in between. The CDR3 sequence is CASTSRRHYTDTQYF. DNA for the CDR3: TGTGCCAGCACCTCTCGCAGGCACTACACAGATACGCAGTATTTT.

The chain has TRBV2 and TRBJ2-3; D is ambiguous. Germline CDR1 SNHLY, CDR2 FYNNEI. The CDR3 covers 13 residues. Trimming cost V 6 bases and J 7 bases, with 14 bases left between them. The CDR3 sequence: CASRPTQFHTQYF. The DNA for the CDR3 is TGTGCCAGCAGACCTACCCAATTCCATACGCAGTATTTT.

This rearrangement joins TRBV12-3 or TRBV12-4 to TRBJ2-4; 7 nucleotides align to TRBD1. This CDR3 is built from 16 residues. V gave up 5 bases and J gave up 0 bases; unmatched junction bases: 7. CDR3 DNA sequence: TGTGCCAGCAGTCTCGGGACAGCCGTAGCCAAAAACATTCAGTACTTC. Translation gives CASSLGTAVAKNIQYF.

This clonotype was counted ten times or more. J is TRBJ2-5 and V is TRBV5-1; 9 bases align to TRBD2. Germline CDR1 SGHRS, CDR2 YFSETQ. The CDR3 is 14 amino acids. Germline trimming cut 4 bases from V and 3 bases from J; bases unmatched to any gene: 4. Here the CDR3 DNA reads TGCGCCAGCAGCCGTCCTAGCGGGGAAGAGACCCAGTACTTC. It translates to CASSRPSGEETQYF.

This clonotype was seen more than once but under ten times. The CDR3, as DNA: TGTGCCAGTAGCCCACAGGGGAGCTACACTGAAGCTTTCTTT. It specifies CASSPQGSYTEAFF. The chain is built from TRBV19 and TRBJ1-1, with TRBD1 matching over 7 bases. Germline loops: CDR1 LNHDA, CDR2 SQIVND (reference sequence). There are 14 residues in the CDR3. V shed 6 bases and J 3 bases; nucleotides not matched to a gene: 7.

This chain links TRBV12-3 or TRBV12-4 with TRBJ2-1; D not resolved. This CDR3 region has 15 residues. The V end lost 4 bases, the J end lost 0 bases, and 10 bases lay between the germline ends. CDR3 sequence (DNA): TGTGCCAGCAGTTCCTGGGGTAGCTCCTACAATGAGCAGTTCTTC. Its protein is CASSSWGSSYNEQFF.

This sequence joins TRBV12-3 or TRBV12-4 and TRBJ2-2; TRBD1 is a possible D gene (6 bases). The CDR3 has 15 amino acids. The V end lost 8 bases, the J end lost 4 bases, and 17 bases lay between the germline ends. The CDR3 reads CASCHWGLRTGELFF. CDR3 DNA sequence: TGTGCCAGCTGCCATTGGGGGCTGCGCACCGGGGAGCTGTTTTTT.

This clonotype was observed a few times. The chain has TRBV5-1 and TRBJ1-4; possible D gene TRBD1, 5 bases. V lost 3 bases to trimming and J lost 7 bases, with 16 bases between them. This CDR3 contains 15 residues. Germline assignment: CDR1 SGHRS and CDR2 YFSETQ. CDR3 nucleotides: TGCGCCAGCAGCTCTGGGGCAAACTGGGGTGAAAAACTGTTTTTT. Its translation: CASSSGANWGEKLFF.

The chain couples TRBV15 to TRBJ2-2; D is uncertain. Looked up from germline, CDR1 is LNHNV and CDR2 is YYDKDF (reference sequence). The CDR3 totals 13 residues. Trimming shortened V by 5 bases and J by 5 bases, and 9 bases separated the two germline ends. The CDR3: CATSVLGTGELFF. The CDR3 DNA follows: TGTGCCACCAGCGTACTGGGAACCGGGGAGCTGTTTTTT. The full variable domain, with the rest looked up from reference TRBV15 and TRBJ2-2, is DAMVIQNPRYQVTQFGKPVTLSCSQTLNHNVMYWYQQKSSQAPKLLFHYYDKDFNNEADTPDNFQSRRPNTSFCFLDIRSPGLGDTAMYLCATSVLGTGELFFGEGSRLTVL.

This clonotype was counted a few times. This chain connects TRBV4-1 to TRBJ1-5; 10 bases fit TRBD1. This CDR3 has 16 amino acids. J was trimmed by 5 bases and V by 1 base; bases with no gene match: 5. From germline, CDR1 is MGHRA and CDR2 YSYEKL. DNA for the CDR3: TGCGCCAGCAGCCAAGTTCCGGGACAGGGGTATCAGCCCCAGCATTTT. This gives the protein CASSQVPGQGYQPQHF.

This chain connects TRBV29-1 to TRBJ1-2; 9 bases agree with TRBD1. The germline V gene has CDR1 SQVTM and CDR2 ANQGSEA. The V and J ends lost 7 bases and 8 bases, in that order; junction bases with no gene match: 11. This CDR3 contains 13 residues. CDR3: CSAVPGQGWGYTF. Here the CDR3 DNA reads TGCAGCGCCGTGCCGGGACAGGGTTGGGGCTACACCTTC. The full variable domain, with the rest looked up from reference TRBV29-1 and TRBJ1-2, is SAVISQKPSRDICQRGTSLTIQCQVDSQVTMMFWYRQQPGQSLTLIATANQGSEATYESGFVIDKFPISRPNLTFSTLTVSNMSPEDSSIYLCSAVPGQGWGYTFGSGTRLTVV.

The V and J genes are TRBV14 and TRBJ2-7; D tentatively reads TRBD1 or TRBD2 (5 bases each). There are 12 residues in the CDR3. Germline V gives CDR1 SGHDN, CDR2 FVKESK. V dropped 4 bases and J dropped 6 bases, with 10 bases sitting between them. CDR3 DNA sequence: TGTGCCAGCAGCCGGGGACCCGGCGAGCAGTACTTC. Translating gives CASSRGPGEQYF. Full variable domain (missing parts from reference TRBV14 and TRBJ2-7): EAGVTQFPSHSVIEKGQTVTLRCDPISGHDNLYWYRRVMGKEIKFLLHFVKESKQDESGMPNNRFLAERTGGTYSTLKVQPAELEDSGVYFCASSRGPGEQYFGPGTRLTVT.

The chain couples TRBV12-3 or TRBV12-4 to TRBJ1-5; D is unresolved. The length of the CDR3 is 12 residues. V lost 6 bases and J lost 3, with 6 bases in between. CDR3 in DNA: TGTGCCAGCAGGGAACCCAATCAGCCCCAGCATTTT. Its protein is CASREPNQPQHF.